This T cell receptor beta chain was captured in a study of blood T cell repertoires in COVID-19. Study overall: Donors in the United States, Italy and Spain gave samples during acute or convalescent COVID-19. Nucleic acid was either cDNA or gDNA, and it came from T cells, B-cell-depleted T cells, or PBMCs.

The germline V gene has CDR1 SGHTA and CDR2 FQGNSA. Losses at the gene ends were 1 base for V and 6 bases for J; bases not matched to a gene: 6. This CDR3 region has 14 residues. Authors' analysis steps: Amplification of reference gene primers provided the estimated nucleated cell counts. Only in-frame clones appear in the TCRdb table, and some are missing; sequencing was by immunoSEQ multiplex PCR. V, J and clone size reflect that table, while D and trimming were determined from the DNA. The sample carries 130,000 or so clones, about 85% recorded once. The source of this sequence is a human donor in a cohort sampled during active COVID-19. The sample was peripheral blood. The gene calls are TRBV7-2 and TRBJ2-7; the match to TRBD1 covers 7 bases. In DNA form, the CDR3 reads TGTGCCAGCAGCTTAGATAACAGGGGATCCGAGCAGTACTTC. Its protein product is CASSLDNRGSEQYF.